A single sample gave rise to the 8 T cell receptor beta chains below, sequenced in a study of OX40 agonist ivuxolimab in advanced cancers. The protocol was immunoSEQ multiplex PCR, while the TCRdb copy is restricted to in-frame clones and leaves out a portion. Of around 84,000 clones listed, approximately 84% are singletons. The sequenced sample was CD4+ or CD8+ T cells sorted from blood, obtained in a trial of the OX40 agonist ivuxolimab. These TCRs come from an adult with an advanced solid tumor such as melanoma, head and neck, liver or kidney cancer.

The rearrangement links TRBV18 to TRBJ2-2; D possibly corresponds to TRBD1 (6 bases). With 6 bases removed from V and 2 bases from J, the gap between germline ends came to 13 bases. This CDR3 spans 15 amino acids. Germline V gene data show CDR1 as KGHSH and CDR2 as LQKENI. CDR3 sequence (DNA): TGTGCCAGCTCGAAGACAGGCGACAACACCGGGGAGCTGTTTTTT. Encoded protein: CASSKTGDNTGELFF.

This chain's CDR3 is CASSDPGGSPLHF. The CDR3 DNA sequence: TGCGCCAGCAGTGACCCTGGCGGGTCACCCCTCCACTTT. The genes are TRBV23-1 and TRBJ1-6; D not certain. TRBV23-1 falls under the ORF class, with uncertain function. This CDR3 has 13 residues. V lost 5 bases to trimming and J lost 10 bases, with 12 bases between them.

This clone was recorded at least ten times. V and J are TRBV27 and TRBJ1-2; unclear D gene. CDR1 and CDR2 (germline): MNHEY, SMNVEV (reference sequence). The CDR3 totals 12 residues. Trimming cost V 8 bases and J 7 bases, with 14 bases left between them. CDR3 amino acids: CASSPSRGGYTF. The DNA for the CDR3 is TGTGCCAGCTCTCCTTCCCGGGGTGGCTACACCTTC.

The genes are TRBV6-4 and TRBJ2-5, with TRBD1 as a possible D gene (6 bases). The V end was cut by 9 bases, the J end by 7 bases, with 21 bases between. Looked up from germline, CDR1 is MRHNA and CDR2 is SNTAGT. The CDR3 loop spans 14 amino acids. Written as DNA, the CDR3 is TGTGCCAGTTCCGAGGGTCTGGGGGCAGGGACCCAGTACTTC. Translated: CASSEGLGAGTQYF.

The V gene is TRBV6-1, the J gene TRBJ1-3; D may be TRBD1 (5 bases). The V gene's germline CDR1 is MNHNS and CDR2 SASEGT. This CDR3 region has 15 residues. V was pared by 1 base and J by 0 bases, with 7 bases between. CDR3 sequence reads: CASSEGGVSGNTIYF. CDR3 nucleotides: TGTGCCAGCAGTGAAGGGGGGGTCTCTGGAAACACCATATATTTT.

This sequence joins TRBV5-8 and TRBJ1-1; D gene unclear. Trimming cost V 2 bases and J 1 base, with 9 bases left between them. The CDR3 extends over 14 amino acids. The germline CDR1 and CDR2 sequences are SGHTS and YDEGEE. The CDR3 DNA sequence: TGTGCCAGCAGCTTTTCCTGGGGGAACACTGAAGCTTTCTTT. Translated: CASSFSWGNTEAFF.

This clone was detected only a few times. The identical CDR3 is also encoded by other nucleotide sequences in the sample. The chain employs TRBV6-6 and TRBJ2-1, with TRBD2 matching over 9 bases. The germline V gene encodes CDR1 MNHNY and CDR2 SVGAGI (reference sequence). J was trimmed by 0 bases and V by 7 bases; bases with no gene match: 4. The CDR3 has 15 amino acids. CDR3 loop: CASTVSGGSYNEQFF. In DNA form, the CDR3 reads TGTGCCAGCACGGTTAGCGGGGGCTCCTACAATGAGCAGTTCTTC.

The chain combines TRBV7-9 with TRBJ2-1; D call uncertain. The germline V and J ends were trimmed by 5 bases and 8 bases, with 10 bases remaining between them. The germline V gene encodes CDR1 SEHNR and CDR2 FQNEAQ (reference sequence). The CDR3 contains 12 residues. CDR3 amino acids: CASSLKDHEQFF. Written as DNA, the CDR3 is TGTGCCAGCAGCCTCAAGGACCATGAGCAGTTCTTC.